A selection of T cell receptor beta chains follows, all from one sample in a study of T cells in Graves' hyperthyroidism and ophthalmopathy. TCRdb recomputed calls from the multiplex PCR reads with MiXCR, one row per CDR3 protein. The sample has under 400,000 distinct CDR3 sequences; approximately 14% are singletons. The sequencing sample was made of blood. The receptors derive from a woman aged 60 to 75 with Graves' ophthalmopathy. The CDR3 runs from the conserved cysteine through the conserved F or W. The D gene is left open where the match is weak. Some rows mark clone size as missing; the rest say once, few, many or name a class of expanded clone.

>TRBJ1-5|14|.|TRBV6-1|.
TGTGCCAGCCCGGCTGGGTCAGGGAATCAGCCCCAGCATTTT
CASPAGSGNQPQHF
>TRBJ2-3|15|many|TRBV7-9|TRBD2
TGTGCCAGCAGCTTCCGGAACGGGAGGACAGATACGCAGTATTTT
CASSFRNGRTDTQYF
>TRBJ2-1|16|.|TRBV5-1|.
TGCGCCAGCAGCTTGGCCGTCAGTAAAGGCGTCGATGAGCAGTTCTTC
CASSLAVSKGVDEQFF
>TRBJ2-3|17|many|TRBV5-1|TRBD2
TGCGCCAGCAGCTTGGCAACGGGGGGGCCCAGCACAGATACGCAGTATTTT
CASSLATGGPSTDTQYF
>TRBJ2-1|15|many|TRBV3-1|TRBD2
TGTGCCAGCAGAGATACTAGCGGGAGGTCCTATGAGCAGTTCTTC
CASRDTSGRSYEQFF
>TRBJ2-7|14|many|TRBV28|.
TGTGCCAGCAGTTCTCACCAGGGGTCCTACGAGCAGTACTTC
CASSSHQGSYEQYF
>TRBJ2-3|14|many|TRBV7-9|.
TGTGCCAGCAGCGCAACTAGTGAACAGGATACGCAGTATTTT
CASSATSEQDTQYF
>TRBJ2-1|16|many|TRBV11-1|TRBD2
TGTGCCAGCAGCTCTTGGAAAAGCGGGGTCTACAATGAGCAGTTCTTC
CASSSWKSGVYNEQFF
>TRBJ2-3|13|many|TRBV7-9|TRBD1
TGTGCCAGCAGCGCGGACAGGGTAGATACGCAGTATTTT
CASSADRVDTQYF
>TRBJ2-7|15|many|TRBV7-2|.
TGTGCCAGCAGTCTCAGTCCGGGACTCACCTACGAGCAGTACTTC
CASSLSPGLTYEQYF
>TRBJ2-2|13|many|TRBV6-5|.
TGTGCCAGCAGTTACCCTTTAGGAGGGGAGCTGTTTTTT
CASSYPLGGELFF
>TRBJ2-7|13|.|TRBV7-6|.
TGTGCCAGCAGCTTAGAGGGTACGAGCGAGCAGTACTTC
CASSLEGTSEQYF
>TRBJ2-7|12|many|TRBV7-6|.
TGTGCCAGCAGCTTATCGGGGGACGAGCAGTACTTC
CASSLSGDEQYF
>TRBJ1-3|15|.|TRBV10-3|.
TGTGCCATCAGTGATGGGGTCGCCCCTGGAAACACCATATATTTT
CAISDGVAPGNTIYF
>TRBJ2-4|14|many|TRBV5-1|.
TGCGCCAGCAGCGCGGGGACAAATGGGGTCATTCAGTACTTC
CASSAGTNGVIQYF
>TRBJ2-1|16|many|TRBV20-1|TRBD2
TGCAGTGCTAAGCCCCTAGCGGGAGAGAACTACAATGAGCAGTTCTTC
CSAKPLAGENYNEQFF
>TRBJ2-7|11|many|TRBV2|.
TGTGCCAGCAGTGAAGGGGGAGTGCAGTACTTC
CASSEGGVQYF
>TRBJ2-6|16|.|TRBV5-1|.
TGCGCCAGCAGCTTCGGACTGAACTCTGGGGCCAACGTCCTGACTTTC
CASSFGLNSGANVLTF
>TRBJ2-7|14|many|TRBV2|TRBD1
TGTGCCAGCATGCGGGACAGGGGGGCGTACGAGCAGTACTTC
CASMRDRGAYEQYF
>TRBJ2-7|15|many|TRBV7-2|.
TGTGCCAGCACTATGGGGGGGGCGGGAGTCCGGGAGCAGTACTTC
CASTMGGAGVREQYF
>TRBJ2-1|16|many|TRBV9|.
TGTGCCAGCAGCGTAGAAGTCGGGCCCATCTACAATGAGCAGTTCTTC
CASSVEVGPIYNEQFF
>TRBJ2-2|14|.|TRBV6-1|TRBD2
TGTGCCAGCACAGGCGGGAGAGTGACCGGGGAGCTGTTTTTT
CASTGGRVTGELFF
>TRBJ2-7|14|.|TRBV20-1|TRBD2
TGCAGTGCTAGTGGCCTAGCGGGAATGGCCGAGCAGTACTTC
CSASGLAGMAEQYF
>TRBJ2-7|14|many|TRBV28|.
TGTGCCAGCAGTCAGACAGGGACTTCCTACGAGCAGTACTTC
CASSQTGTSYEQYF
>TRBJ2-1|15|many|TRBV27|TRBD1
TGTGCCAGCAGTCCACGACAGGGGGCGGCTGATGAGCAGTTCTTC
CASSPRQGAADEQFF
>TRBJ2-7|13|many|TRBV6-1|TRBD1
TGTGCCAGCAGTTTTGGACAGGACTACGAGCAGTACTTC
CASSFGQDYEQYF